In this sample, the clone carrying this T cell receptor beta chain turned up many times. Antigen: not known. The CDR3 runs 16 residues. The V and J ends lost 5 bases and 3 bases respectively, with 20 bases between them. From germline, CDR1 is MDHEN and CDR2 SYDVKM. Time point given: persistent/refractory GD, antithyroid drugs over 5 years with positive TRAb. TCR sequences were obtained from RNA taken from PBMCs. The sample comes from a study of regulatory T cells in long-lasting Graves disease. Study results and caveats: Accuracy may have been reduced by the small sample size. There was favoring of TRBV28, TRBJ1-2 and TRBJ2-5 in persistent disease.

Both iRepertoire HTBI primers and Arm-PCR of CDR3 regions were used to build the TCR beta libraries. In TCRdb, the multiplex PCR reads were re-called with MiXCR into one record per CDR3 protein. The repertoire holds hundreds of thousands of distinct CDR3 sequences, less than 25% seen once, with 13% in the top ten. The chain links TRBV28 to TRBJ2-7, with a possible D match to TRBD2 (6 bases). This receptor was identified in a female donor with Graves disease. The sequences come from peripheral blood mononuclear cells (PBMCs), collected when the disease was refractory, from a patient treated with antithyroid drugs. The CDR3 reads CASSPGGTQPDYEQYF. DNA for the CDR3: TGTGCCAGCAGTCCAGGTGGGACTCAGCCAGACTACGAGCAGTACTTC.